The 26 T cell receptor beta chains below come from one sample, sequenced in a study of cytomegalovirus exposure and HLA in healthy donors. Primers included in the PCR were 60 Vbeta and 13 Jbeta primers. Using immunoSEQ multiplex PCR, the repertoire was profiled, and TCRdb retains in-frame clones only, with some absent. The table has about 130,000 clones, approximately 10% seen once; the top ten hold 4% to 5%. The specimen was PBMCs. Receptors originate from a woman between 18 and 29 years old in good health and CMV-seropositive.

This clone was seen a handful of times. CDR3 bases: TGCACCAGCAGCCCAAGGGGTCTTCTCAATGAGCAGTTCTTC. This gives the protein CTSSPRGLLNEQFF. This chain joins TRBV1 and TRBJ2-1; whether TRBD1, the table's D call, matches the DNA was not checked. TRBV1 is assigned pseudogene status. The CDR3 runs 14 residues.

This clone has just a few counts. The V and J genes are TRBV5-1 and TRBJ2-1; TRBD2 might be the D (5 bases). This CDR3 comprises 14 residues. The germline V and J ends were trimmed by 1 base and 7 bases, with 12 bases remaining between them. The V gene's germline CDR1 is SGHRS and CDR2 YFSETQ. The CDR3 spells CASSLPPGENEQFF. Written as DNA, the CDR3 is TGCGCCAGCAGCTTGCCCCCCGGGGAAAATGAGCAGTTCTTC.

This chain links TRBV27 with TRBJ2-1; TRBD2 is a possible D gene (6 bases). The CDR3 is made up of 14 amino acids. V was clipped by 6 bases and J by 4 bases, with 13 bases between them. Germline V lookup: CDR1 MNHEY, CDR2 SMNVEV (reference sequence). Written as DNA, the CDR3 is TGTGCCAGCAGAACGGGAGTCTCTTACAATGAGCAGTTCTTC. Translation: CASRTGVSYNEQFF.

This clone was detected a few times. This chain connects TRBV30 to TRBJ1-2; 7 nucleotides align to TRBD1. The CDR3 length is 14 residues. V lost 3 bases and J lost 4; bases outside the gene matches: 8. From germline, CDR1 is GTSNPN and CDR2 SVGIG (reference sequence). The CDR3 region is CAWRGDSPIYGYTF. CDR3 bases: TGTGCCTGGAGGGGGGACAGCCCTATCTATGGCTACACCTTC.

This clone was picked up a small number of times. The CDR3 nucleotides read TGTGCCAGCAGCCTGCTTTCCGGGGTTGGTGAAAAACTGTTTTTT. Residues: CASSLLSGVGEKLFF. This sequence joins TRBV2 and TRBJ1-4; D is unresolved. Germline values: CDR1 SNHLY, CDR2 FYNNEI. Trimming removed 6 bases at V and 7 bases at J, with 18 bases between. The CDR3 is 15 amino acids.

This clone was recorded a few times. The chain is built from TRBV28 and TRBJ2-5, with 7 bases that match TRBD1. This CDR3 spans 14 amino acids. The trim removed 6 bases at V and 11 bases at J, leaving 15 bases unmatched. Germline V lookup: CDR1 MDHEN, CDR2 SYDVKM. This CDR3 is CASRRRGLGWEQYF. The CDR3 DNA reads as TGTGCCAGCAGGCGTAGGGGGCTGGGGTGGGAGCAGTACTTC.

This clone was counted a few times. CDR3 nucleotides: TGCGCCAGCAGCCAAGAAGTCCGGGACACCGGGGAGCTGTTTTTT. This codes for CASSQEVRDTGELFF. The V call is TRBV4-1, the J call TRBJ2-2; D not certain. Germline CDR1 MGHRA, CDR2 YSYEKL. Trimming removed 0 bases at V and 3 bases at J, with 8 bases between. The CDR3 runs 15 residues.

This sequence joins TRBV30 and TRBJ1-5; weak D call: TRBD1 (5 bases). Germline CDR1 reads GTSNPN; CDR2 reads SVGIG (reference sequence). This CDR3 spans 16 amino acids. V lost 2 bases and J lost 8, with 22 bases in between. DNA for the CDR3: TGTGCCTGGAGTAACCCCCGGGGGGGTACAAATGAGCCCCAGCATTTT. The encoded protein is CAWSNPRGGTNEPQHF.

This sequence joins TRBV9 and TRBJ1-1; D possibly corresponds to TRBD1 (6 bases). The germline gives CDR1 SGDLS, CDR2 YYNGEE. This CDR3 comprises 16 residues. The V end lost 6 bases, the J end lost 4 bases, and 22 bases lay between the germline ends. CDR3 protein: CASTQHFGGDSTEAFF. The CDR3 DNA is TGTGCCAGCACCCAACATTTTGGGGGCGATTCCACTGAAGCTTTCTTT.

This clone was observed a few times. This chain links TRBV29-1 with TRBJ2-1; D ambiguous. The length of the CDR3 is 13 residues. Germline V gene sequence: CDR1 SQVTM, CDR2 ANQGSEA. The germline V and J ends were trimmed by 3 bases and 12 bases, with 18 bases remaining between them. The DNA of the CDR3 is TGCAGCGTTGATGAGTTATGGTCTGATTGGCAGTTCTTC. Translation: CSVDELWSDWQFF.

This clone occurred a few times. The rearrangement links TRBV5-1 to TRBJ1-5; D perhaps matches TRBD1 (5 bases). CDR1 is SGHRS and CDR2 is YFSETQ in the germline V gene. The V end was cut by 4 bases, the J end by 6 bases, with 11 bases between. CDR3 length equals 13 residues. The chain's CDR3 is CASSATGGQPQHF. In DNA form, the CDR3 reads TGCGCCAGCAGCGCAACGGGGGGTCAGCCCCAGCATTTT.

The chain uses TRBV19 and TRBJ2-5; no firm D call. Trimming cost V 9 bases and J 5 bases, with 13 bases left between them. This CDR3 comprises 12 residues. Germline V gene sequence: CDR1 LNHDA, CDR2 SQIVND (reference sequence). The CDR3: CASLSPGETQYF. The CDR3 DNA reads as TGTGCCAGCCTAAGTCCCGGGGAGACCCAGTACTTC.

This clone was seen a few times. This rearrangement joins TRBV5-1 to TRBJ1-1; unclear D gene. CDR3 length equals 12 residues. Trimming pared 2 bases from V and 1 base from J, leaving 3 bases between. Germline V gene sequence: CDR1 SGHRS, CDR2 YFSETQ. CDR3 residues: CASSFQNTEAFF. For the CDR3, the DNA is TGCGCCAGCAGCTTTCAGAACACTGAAGCTTTCTTT.

V and J are TRBV2 and TRBJ2-3, with 11 bases aligning to TRBD2. Looked up from germline, CDR1 is SNHLY and CDR2 is FYNNEI. There are 14 residues in the CDR3. V lost 11 bases to trimming and J lost 6 bases; unmatched junction nucleotides: 10. The CDR3 spells CAGETSGIRDTQYF. In DNA, the CDR3 is TGTGCCGGCGAGACTAGCGGGATTCGTGATACGCAGTATTTT.

This clone was counted between two and nine times. V usage is TRBV28 and J usage is TRBJ2-1; 9 positions match TRBD2. Germline trimming cut 4 bases from V and 9 bases from J; bases unmatched to any gene: 13. Germline CDR1 is MDHEN and CDR2 is SYDVKM. The CDR3 extends over 16 amino acids. The CDR3 loop is CASSSPGREGLGEQFF. Written as DNA, the CDR3 is TGTGCCAGCAGTTCCCCCGGGCGGGAGGGCCTAGGTGAGCAGTTCTTC. The whole variable domain, remainder taken from reference TRBV28 and TRBJ2-1, is DVKVTQSSRYLVKRTGEKVFLECVQDMDHENMFWYRQDPGLGLRLIYFSYDVKMKEKGDIPEGYSVSREKKERFSLILESASTNQTSMYLCASSSPGREGLGEQFFGPGTRLTVL.

This clone occurred a few times. This sequence joins TRBV6-1 and TRBJ2-7; perhaps TRBD2 as D (6 bases). CDR3 length: 15 amino acids. With 8 bases removed from V and 4 bases from J, the gap between germline ends came to 21 bases. The germline V gene has CDR1 MNHNS and CDR2 SASEGT. The CDR3 DNA reads as TGTGCCAGCCGCGGAAGGGACTCAGGGAGTTACGAGCAGTACTTC. This gives the protein CASRGRDSGSYEQYF.

The chain couples TRBV4-2 to TRBJ2-2; 8 bases match TRBD2. V dropped 0 bases and J dropped 6; count of bases not matched to a gene: 6. Germline V gene sequence: CDR1 LGHNA, CDR2 YNFKEQ. CDR3 length equals 16 residues. The CDR3 is CASSQDASGQPGELFF. The CDR3 DNA reads TGTGCCAGCAGCCAAGACGCTAGCGGGCAACCCGGGGAGCTGTTTTTT.

The chain couples TRBV2 to TRBJ2-7; TRBD1 agrees at 8 bases. This CDR3 is 13 amino acids long. The V and J ends lost 0 bases and 8 bases, in that order; junction bases with no gene match: 3. CDR1 is SNHLY and CDR2 is FYNNEI in the germline V gene. The DNA for the CDR3 is TGTGCCAGCAGTGAAGCACAGGGGGGCAAGCAGTACTTC. Its translation: CASSEAQGGKQYF. The full variable domain, in which reference TRBV2 and TRBJ2-7 provide the parts outside the CDR3, is EPEVTQTPSHQVTQMGQEVILRCVPISNHLYFYWYRQILGQKVEFLVSFYNNEISEKSEIFDDQFSVERPDGSNFTLKIRSTKLEDSAMYFCASSEAQGGKQYFGPGTRLTVT.

This rearrangement joins TRBV30 to TRBJ1-2, with a tentative D call TRBD1 (5 bases). This CDR3 has 12 residues. The germline CDR1 and CDR2 sequences are GTSNPN and SVGIG (reference sequence). Trimming took off 6 bases at V and 1 base at J, with 9 bases between the two ends. The CDR3 is CACTQGNYGYTF. The CDR3 coding sequence is TGTGCCTGCACTCAGGGTAACTATGGCTACACCTTC.

This chain connects TRBV6-5 to TRBJ1-1, with 9 bases matching TRBD1. The V and J ends lost 8 bases and 7 bases, in that order; junction bases with no gene match: 11. The CDR3 length is 14 residues. From germline, CDR1 is MNHEY and CDR2 SVGAGI. The CDR3 here is CASALNTGGLEAFF. The CDR3 DNA reads as TGTGCCAGCGCACTTAACACAGGGGGCCTTGAAGCTTTCTTT.

The sample holds a few counts of this clone. The rearrangement uses TRBV19 and TRBJ2-2; possibly TRBD2 for D (7 bases). This CDR3 has 14 residues. V was pared by 5 bases and J by 4 bases, with 11 bases between. The V gene's germline CDR1 is LNHDA and CDR2 SQIVND (reference sequence). CDR3 nucleotide sequence: TGTGCCAGTAGTGGGAGGGGGACCACCGGGGAGCTGTTTTTT. It is translated as CASSGRGTTGELFF.

This chain connects TRBV7-2 to TRBJ2-3, with 10 bases fitting TRBD2. Germline loops: CDR1 SGHTA, CDR2 FQGNSA. The CDR3 sequence is 18 residues long. The J segment lost 2 bases and the V segment lost 5 bases, leaving 13 bases of the junction unmatched. Here the CDR3 DNA reads TGTGCCAGCAGCCGCCGGGACAGAGGACTAGCGGCCACAGATACGCAGTATTTT. Its translation is CASSRRDRGLAATDTQYF.

The J gene is TRBJ2-1, the V gene TRBV28; D perhaps matches TRBD2 (6 bases). Germline V gene sequence: CDR1 MDHEN, CDR2 SYDVKM. Trimming left V 2 bases short and J 7 bases short, with 15 bases between. CDR3 length: 15 residues. The CDR3 region is CASSLESSGVNEQFF. The CDR3 DNA reads as TGTGCCAGCAGTTTAGAGAGTAGCGGAGTTAATGAGCAGTTCTTC.

This clone was detected only a few times. V usage is TRBV6-5 and J usage is TRBJ1-2; the D gene is possibly TRBD1 (5 bases). V was clipped by 2 bases and J by 7 bases, with 11 bases between them. The CDR3 loop spans 13 amino acids. From germline, CDR1 is MNHEY and CDR2 SVGAGI. CDR3 protein: CASSYDGQGGYTF. The CDR3 DNA sequence: TGTGCCAGCAGTTACGACGGCCAGGGTGGCTACACCTTC.

This clone was counted only a few times. In DNA form, the CDR3 reads TGTGCCAGCAGCATGACAGGCGGCGGCTACACCTTC. Translating gives CASSMTGGGYTF. The V call is TRBV7-9, the J call TRBJ1-2, with a weak D call TRBD1 (6 bases). Trimming cost V 5 bases and J 8 bases, with 12 bases left between them. This CDR3 has 12 amino acids. CDR1 is SEHNR and CDR2 is FQNEAQ in the germline V gene (reference sequence).

This clone was recorded a few times. The V gene is TRBV7-3, the J gene TRBJ1-1; possible D gene TRBD1, 5 bases. V lost 5 bases and J lost 4, with 14 bases in between. The CDR3 spans 14 residues. The V gene's germline CDR1 is SGHTA and CDR2 FQGTGA. The CDR3 sequence: CASSAGPRTTEAFF. The CDR3 DNA sequence: TGTGCCAGCAGCGCGGGACCGAGGACCACTGAAGCTTTCTTT.